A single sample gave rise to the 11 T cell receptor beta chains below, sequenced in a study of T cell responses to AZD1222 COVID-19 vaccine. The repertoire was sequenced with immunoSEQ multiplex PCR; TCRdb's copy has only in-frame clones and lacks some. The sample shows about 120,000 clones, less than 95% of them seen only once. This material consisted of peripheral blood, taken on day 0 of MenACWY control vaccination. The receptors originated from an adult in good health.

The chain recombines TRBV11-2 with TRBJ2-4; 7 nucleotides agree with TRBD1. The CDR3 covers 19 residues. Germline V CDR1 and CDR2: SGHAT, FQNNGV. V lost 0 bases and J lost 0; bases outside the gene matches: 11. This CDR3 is CASSLDGRDRYLAKNIQYF. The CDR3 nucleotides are TGTGCCAGCAGCTTAGATGGTCGGGACAGATACCTAGCCAAAAACATTCAGTACTTC.

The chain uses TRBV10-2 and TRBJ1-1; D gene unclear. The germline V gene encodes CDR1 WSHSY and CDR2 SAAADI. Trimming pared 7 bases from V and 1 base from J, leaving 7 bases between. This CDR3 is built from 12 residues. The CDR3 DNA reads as TGCGCCAGCAAATACGGGAACACTGAAGCTTTCTTT. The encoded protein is CASKYGNTEAFF.

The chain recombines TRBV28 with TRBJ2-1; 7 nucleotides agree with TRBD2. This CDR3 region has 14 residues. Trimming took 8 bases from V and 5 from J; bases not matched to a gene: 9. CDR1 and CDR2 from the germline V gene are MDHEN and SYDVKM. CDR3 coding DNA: TGTGCCAGCGGAGTAGCGGGCAGAAACAATGAGCAGTTCTTC. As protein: CASGVAGRNNEQFF.

CDR3 sequence (DNA): TGCGCCAGCAGCCAACAGGTCGGGGGATCTCCTTCACCCCTCCACTTT. Translating gives CASSQQVGGSPSPLHF. V usage is TRBV4-3 and J usage is TRBJ1-6; a possible D gene is TRBD1 (5 bases). Germline V gives CDR1 LGHNA, CDR2 YSLEER. This CDR3 spans 16 amino acids. V was cut by 2 bases and J by 9 bases, with 17 bases left in between.

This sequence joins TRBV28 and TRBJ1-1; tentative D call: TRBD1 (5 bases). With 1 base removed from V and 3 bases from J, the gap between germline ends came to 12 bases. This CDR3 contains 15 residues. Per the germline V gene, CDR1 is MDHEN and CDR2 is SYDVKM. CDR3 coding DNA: TGTGCCAGCAGTTTATTGGGCAGGGAATACACTGAAGCTTTCTTT. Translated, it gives CASSLLGREYTEAFF.

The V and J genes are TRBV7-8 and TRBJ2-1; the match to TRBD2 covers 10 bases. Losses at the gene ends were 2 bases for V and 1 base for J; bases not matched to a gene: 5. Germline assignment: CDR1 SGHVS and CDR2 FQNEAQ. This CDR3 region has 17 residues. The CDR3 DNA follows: TGTGCCAGCAGCTTAAGCGGGGGGGCCGTGTCCTACAATGAGCAGTTCTTC. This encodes CASSLSGGAVSYNEQFF.

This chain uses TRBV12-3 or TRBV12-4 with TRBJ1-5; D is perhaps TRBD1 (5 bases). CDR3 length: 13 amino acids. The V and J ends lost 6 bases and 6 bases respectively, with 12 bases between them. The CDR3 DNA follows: TGTGCCAGCAGCACAGGCCTAAGTCAGCCCCAGCATTTT. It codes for CASSTGLSQPQHF.

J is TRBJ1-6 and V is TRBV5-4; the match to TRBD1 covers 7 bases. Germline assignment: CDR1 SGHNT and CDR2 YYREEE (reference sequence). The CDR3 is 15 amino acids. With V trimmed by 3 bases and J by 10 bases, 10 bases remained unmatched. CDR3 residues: CASSSRQGQGSPLHF. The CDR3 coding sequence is TGTGCCAGCAGCTCAAGACAGGGCCAGGGGTCACCCCTCCACTTT.

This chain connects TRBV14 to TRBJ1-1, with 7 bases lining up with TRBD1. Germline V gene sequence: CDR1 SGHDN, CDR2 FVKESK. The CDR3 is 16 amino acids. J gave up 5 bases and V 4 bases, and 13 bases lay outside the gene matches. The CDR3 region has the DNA TGTGCCAGCAGCCTAACCCGCGACAGGGAAAGGACTGAAGCTTTCTTT. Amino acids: CASSLTRDRERTEAFF.

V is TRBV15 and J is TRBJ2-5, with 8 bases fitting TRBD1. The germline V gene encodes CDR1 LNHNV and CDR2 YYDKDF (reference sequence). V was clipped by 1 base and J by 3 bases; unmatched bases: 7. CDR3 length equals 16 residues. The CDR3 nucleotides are TGTGCCACCAGCAGAGGCATAAAGGACAGGGAAGAGACCCAGTACTTC. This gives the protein CATSRGIKDREETQYF.

CDR3 bases: TGTGCCAGCAGCCACGTAGCGGGAGTCGCTGCAGATACGCAGTATTTT. Protein: CASSHVAGVAADTQYF. The chain is built from TRBV7-3 and TRBJ2-3; TRBD2 matches at 9 bases. The trim removed 5 bases at V and 4 bases at J, leaving 10 bases unmatched. Looked up from germline, CDR1 is SGHTA and CDR2 is FQGTGA. This CDR3 has 16 residues.